The rows below give T cell receptor beta chains drawn from one sample of a study of cytomegalovirus exposure and HLA in healthy donors. The data were produced by immunoSEQ multiplex PCR, yet TCRdb's version contains in-frame clones alone and is incomplete. Of approximately 70,000 clones in the sample, around two thirds are singletons; the top ten hold about 8.9%. The sequenced sample consisted of PBMCs. These receptors were taken from a woman aged 45-59 years in good health and CMV-seropositive. CDR3s include the opening cysteine and the closing phenylalanine or tryptophan. D genes are given only for firm matches. Rows give clone size only sometimes, using once, few, many, or a class for an expanded clone.

clone size,V gene,J gene,D gene,CDR3 DNA,CDR3 protein
-,TRBV4-3,TRBJ1-2,TRBD1,TGCGCCAGCAGCCAAGCAGGGGGCTATGGCTACACCTTC,CASSQAGGYGYTF
-,TRBV2,TRBJ2-7,-,TGTGCCAGCAGCCCGAGTGGGCAGACCTACGAGCAGTACTTC,CASSPSGQTYEQYF
-,TRBV6-6,TRBJ2-7,TRBD1,TGTGCCAGCAGTCATGGGACAGTTTTTTACGAGCAGTACTTC,CASSHGTVFYEQYF
-,TRBV6-5,TRBJ1-1,-,TGTGCCAGCACCGCCGGGGGGCCGGAATTAGCTTTCTTT,CASTAGGPELAFF
few,TRBV28,TRBJ1-4,-,TGTGCCAGCAGTTCACCAGGGAGGTATAATGAAAAACTGTTTTTT,CASSSPGRYNEKLFF
-,TRBV7-2,TRBJ2-5,-,TGTGCCAGCAGCTTACTTGGGGGAGGATCGGAGACCCAGTACTTC,CASSLLGGGSETQYF
once,TRBV4-2,TRBJ1-1,TRBD1,TGTGCCAGCAGCCAAGATGGGGACAGGGGGTTTATGAACACTGAAGCTTTCTTT,CASSQDGDRGFMNTEAFF
-,TRBV7-7,TRBJ1-3,-,TGTGCCAGCAGCTTAGACACAAACCCTGGAAACACCATATATTTT,CASSLDTNPGNTIYF
-,TRBV6-5,TRBJ1-1,-,TGTGCCAGCAGCCATTCCTACGGGGAGGGCACTGAAGCTTTCTTT,CASSHSYGEGTEAFF
-,TRBV6-5,TRBJ2-7,TRBD1,TGTGCCAGCAGTTTAGGACAGGGGGCCTACGAGCAGTACTTC,CASSLGQGAYEQYF
-,TRBV7-2,TRBJ2-1,TRBD2,TGTGCCAGCAGCTTAGTCGGGGGGGCTCCCTCCAATGAGCAGTTCTTC,CASSLVGGAPSNEQFF
-,TRBV28,TRBJ1-4,-,TGTGCCGTCCGGTCGGGTGGTGAAAAACTGTTTTTT,CAVRSGGEKLFF
-,TRBV6-5,TRBJ1-6,-,TGTGCCAGCAGTGGTGCGGGATCACCCCTCCACTTT,CASSGAGSPLHF
-,TRBV2,TRBJ2-2,TRBD1,TGTGCCAGCAAAGAGGGCGGGACAGGGAAGTTCGGGGAGCTGTTTTTT,CASKEGGTGKFGELFF
-,TRBV5-1,TRBJ1-4,-,TGCGCCAGCAGCCAGCAGCGTGGGAATGAAAAACTGTTTTTT,CASSQQRGNEKLFF
once,TRBV5-8,TRBJ2-7,-,TGTGCCAGCAGGCGGAGCGGGTCGAACGAGCAGTACTTC,CASRRSGSNEQYF
-,TRBV19,TRBJ2-1,-,TGTGCCAGTAGTATTCCCCTGGGGGGGGCCAATGAGCAGTTCTTC,CASSIPLGGANEQFF
-,TRBV6-1,TRBJ2-5,-,TGTGCCAGCGTCCGGCAGGGGTCCGAGACCCAGTACTTC,CASVRQGSETQYF
few,TRBV6-4,TRBJ2-3,TRBD2,TGTGCCAGCAGTGAACTAGCGGAAAGCACAGATACGCAGTATTTT,CASSELAESTDTQYF
-,TRBV18,TRBJ1-1,-,TGTGCCAGCTCACCTTCTTTGAACACTGAAGCTTTCTTT,CASSPSLNTEAFF
-,TRBV14,TRBJ2-2,TRBD1,TGTGCCAGCAGCCGCTTAGGACAGGCCACCGGGGAGCTGTTTTTT,CASSRLGQATGELFF
-,TRBV4-1,TRBJ1-4,TRBD1,TGCGCCAGCAACGACCCCCCGCGACAGGGGCTTAGGGGTGTTAATGAAAAACTGTTTTTT,CASNDPPRQGLRGVNEKLFF
-,TRBV7-8,TRBJ1-5,TRBD1,TGTGCCAGCAGCCGGGGGGGACAGGGAGGTTTTCAGCCCCAGCATTTT,CASSRGGQGGFQPQHF
-,TRBV28,TRBJ2-5,-,TGTGCCAGCAGTCTCATCAGGACAGTGCAAGAGACCCAGTACTTC,CASSLIRTVQETQYF
few,TRBV6-5,TRBJ2-1,TRBD1,TGTGCCAGCAGTTATCAGGGGACAGGGGGCACTGAGCAGTTCTTC,CASSYQGTGGTEQFF
few,TRBV10-1,TRBJ2-1,TRBD1,TGCGCCAGCAGTGTTTCTTTCACAGGGGAAGAGGGTGAGCAGTTCTTC,CASSVSFTGEEGEQFF
-,TRBV2,TRBJ2-7,TRBD1,TGTGCCAGCAGTGGGGCAGGGGGCAGGTACGAGCAGTACTTC,CASSGAGGRYEQYF
-,TRBV5-4,TRBJ1-2,TRBD1,TGTGCCAGCAGCTTGTCGGGACAGCAGATCTATGGCTACACCTTC,CASSLSGQQIYGYTF
-,TRBV6-1,TRBJ1-2,-,TGTGCCAGCAGTGAAGCGCTAGGGACAAACTATGGCTACACCTTC,CASSEALGTNYGYTF
once,TRBV5-1,TRBJ2-2,TRBD1,TGCGCCAGCAGTACTGGACAGGGTGAGGCCGGGGAGCTGTTTTTT,CASSTGQGEAGELFF
-,TRBV19,TRBJ1-1,TRBD1,TGTGCCAGTAGTAATAGGGGACAGGGGGCCTCTGAAGCTTTCTTT,CASSNRGQGASEAFF
-,TRBV4-3,TRBJ2-1,-,TGCGCCAGCAGCCAAGATACTGACACAGAGCAGTTCTTC,CASSQDTDTEQFF
-,TRBV19,TRBJ2-1,TRBD2,TGTGCCAGCCAGAGGGGACTAGCGGGATTAGAGCAGTTCTTC,CASQRGLAGLEQFF
-,TRBV2,TRBJ2-7,TRBD1,TGTGCCAGCAGTGACCCGACAGGGATTCACGAGCAGTACTTC,CASSDPTGIHEQYF
-,TRBV5-1,TRBJ2-3,-,TGCGCCAGCAGCTTGGTCGGGAGTGGAGATACGCAGTATTTT,CASSLVGSGDTQYF
few,TRBV6-5,TRBJ2-7,TRBD2,TGTGCCAGCAGTTCGACTAGCGGGATCTACGAGCAGTACTTC,CASSSTSGIYEQYF
-,TRBV28,TRBJ2-1,TRBD2,TGTGCCAGCGGGATAGCGGGAGGTAGGGAGCAGTTCTTC,CASGIAGGREQFF
-,TRBV27,TRBJ1-2,TRBD1,TGTGCCAGCAGTTATTCGAGACAGGGTATATACTATGGCTACACCTTC,CASSYSRQGIYYGYTF
-,TRBV7-8,TRBJ1-2,TRBD1,TGTGCCAGCAGCTATGACGGACAGGGCAACTATGGCTACACCTTC,CASSYDGQGNYGYTF
-,TRBV5-1,TRBJ1-1,-,TGCGCCAGCAGCCCAGGGACATTGAACACTGAAGCTTTCTTT,CASSPGTLNTEAFF
few,TRBV5-5,TRBJ1-1,-,TGTGCCAGCAGCTTATACAGAATGAACACTGAAGCTTTCTTT,CASSLYRMNTEAFF
-,TRBV7-6,TRBJ1-1,-,TGTGCCAGCAGCCTGGGACATCATTATGTGGGCACTGAAGCTTTCTTT,CASSLGHHYVGTEAFF